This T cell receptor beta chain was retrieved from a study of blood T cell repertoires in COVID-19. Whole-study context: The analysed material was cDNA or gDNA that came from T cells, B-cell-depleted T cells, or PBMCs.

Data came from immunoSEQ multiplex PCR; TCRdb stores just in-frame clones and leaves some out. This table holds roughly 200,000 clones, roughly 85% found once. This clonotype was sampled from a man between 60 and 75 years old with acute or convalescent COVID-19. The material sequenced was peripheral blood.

The CDR3 sequence: CAISESISGQSEKLFF. In nucleotides, the CDR3 is TGTGCCATCAGTGAGTCGATATCTGGACAGAGTGAAAAACTGTTTTTT. V usage is TRBV10-3 and J usage is TRBJ1-4; possible D gene TRBD1, 6 bases. The V gene lost 0 bases and the J gene lost 7 bases, with 15 bases spanning the gap. In germline, CDR1 is ENHRY, CDR2 SYGVKD. The CDR3 loop spans 16 amino acids.